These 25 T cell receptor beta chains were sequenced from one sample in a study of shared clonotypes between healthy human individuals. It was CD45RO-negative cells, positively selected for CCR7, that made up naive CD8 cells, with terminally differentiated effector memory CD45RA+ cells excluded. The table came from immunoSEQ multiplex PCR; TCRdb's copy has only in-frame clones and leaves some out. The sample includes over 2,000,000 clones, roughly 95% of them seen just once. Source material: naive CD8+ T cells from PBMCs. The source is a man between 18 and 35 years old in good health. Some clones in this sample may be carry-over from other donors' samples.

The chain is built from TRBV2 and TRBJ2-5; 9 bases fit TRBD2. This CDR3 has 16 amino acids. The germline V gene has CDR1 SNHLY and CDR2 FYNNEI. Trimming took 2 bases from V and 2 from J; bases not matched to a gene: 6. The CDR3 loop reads CASSERASGTQETQYF. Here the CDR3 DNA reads TGTGCCAGCAGTGAAAGGGCTAGCGGGACTCAAGAGACCCAGTACTTC.

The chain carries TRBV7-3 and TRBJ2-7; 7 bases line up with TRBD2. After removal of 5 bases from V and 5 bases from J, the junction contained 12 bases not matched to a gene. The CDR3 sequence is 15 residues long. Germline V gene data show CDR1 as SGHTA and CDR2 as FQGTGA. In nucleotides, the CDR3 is TGTGCCAGCAGCCCGACCGGCGGGAGTGTCCACGAGCAGTACTTC. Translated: CASSPTGGSVHEQYF.

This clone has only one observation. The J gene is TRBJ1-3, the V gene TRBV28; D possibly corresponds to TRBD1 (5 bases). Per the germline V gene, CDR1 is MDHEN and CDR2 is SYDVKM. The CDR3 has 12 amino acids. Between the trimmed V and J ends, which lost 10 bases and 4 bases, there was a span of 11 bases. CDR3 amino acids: CATRDRGNTIYF. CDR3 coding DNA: TGTGCCACCCGGGACCGAGGAAACACCATATATTTT.

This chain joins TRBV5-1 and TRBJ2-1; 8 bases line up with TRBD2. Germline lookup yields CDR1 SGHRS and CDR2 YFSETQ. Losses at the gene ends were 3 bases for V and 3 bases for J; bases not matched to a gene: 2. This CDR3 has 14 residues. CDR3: CASSSLADYNEQFF. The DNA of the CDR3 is TGCGCCAGCAGCTCACTAGCGGACTACAATGAGCAGTTCTTC.

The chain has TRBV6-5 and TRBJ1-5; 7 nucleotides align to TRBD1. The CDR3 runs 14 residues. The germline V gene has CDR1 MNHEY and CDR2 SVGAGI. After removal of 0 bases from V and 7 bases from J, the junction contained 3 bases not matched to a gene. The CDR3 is CASSYSQGFQPQHF. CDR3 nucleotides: TGTGCCAGCAGTTACTCACAGGGGTTCCAGCCCCAGCATTTT.

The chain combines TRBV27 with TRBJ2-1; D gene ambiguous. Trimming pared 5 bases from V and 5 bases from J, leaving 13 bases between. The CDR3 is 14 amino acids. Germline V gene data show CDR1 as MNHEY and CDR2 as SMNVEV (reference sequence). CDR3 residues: CASSHSDRDNEQFF. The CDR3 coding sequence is TGTGCCAGCAGTCACTCGGACCGGGACAATGAGCAGTTCTTC.

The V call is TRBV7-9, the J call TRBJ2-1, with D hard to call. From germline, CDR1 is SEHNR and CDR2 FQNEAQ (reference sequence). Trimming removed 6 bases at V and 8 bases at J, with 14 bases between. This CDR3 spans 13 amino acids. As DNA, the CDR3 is TGTGCCAGCAGGCCCTTGTCTTCGGATGAGCAGTTCTTC. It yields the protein CASRPLSSDEQFF.

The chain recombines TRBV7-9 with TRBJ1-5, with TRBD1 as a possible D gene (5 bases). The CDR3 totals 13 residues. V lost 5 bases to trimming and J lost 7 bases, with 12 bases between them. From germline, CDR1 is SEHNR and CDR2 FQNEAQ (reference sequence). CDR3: CASSVSRGQPQHF. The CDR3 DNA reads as TGTGCCAGCAGCGTCTCGCGGGGGCAGCCCCAGCATTTT.

In DNA, the CDR3 is TGTGCCAGCACTTCGAGAGTTACCTCAACCCAAGAGACCCAGTACTTC. Translated: CASTSRVTSTQETQYF. V gene TRBV9 combines with J gene TRBJ2-5; D is unclear. Germline values: CDR1 SGDLS, CDR2 YYNGEE. V was clipped by 6 bases and J by 1 base, with 19 bases between them. This CDR3 comprises 16 residues.

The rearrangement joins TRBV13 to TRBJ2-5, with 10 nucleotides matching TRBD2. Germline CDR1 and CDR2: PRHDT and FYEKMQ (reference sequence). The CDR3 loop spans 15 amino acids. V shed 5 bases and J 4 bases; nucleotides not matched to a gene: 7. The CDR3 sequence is CASSPSSGSRETQYF. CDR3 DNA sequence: TGTGCCAGCAGCCCGTCTAGCGGGAGTAGAGAGACCCAGTACTTC.

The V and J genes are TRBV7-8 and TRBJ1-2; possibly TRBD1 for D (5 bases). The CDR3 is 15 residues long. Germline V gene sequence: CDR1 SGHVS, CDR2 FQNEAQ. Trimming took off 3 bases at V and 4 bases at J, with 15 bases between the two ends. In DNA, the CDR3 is TGTGCCAGCAGCTTGGCCCAGGGAGCGGGCTATGGCTACACCTTC. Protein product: CASSLAQGAGYGYTF.

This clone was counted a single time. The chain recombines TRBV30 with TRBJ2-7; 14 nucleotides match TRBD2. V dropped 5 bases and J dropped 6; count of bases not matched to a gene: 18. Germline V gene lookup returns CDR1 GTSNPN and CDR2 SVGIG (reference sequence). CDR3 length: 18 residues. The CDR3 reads CAWENTGTSGGGLFEQYF. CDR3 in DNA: TGTGCCTGGGAAAACACCGGGACTAGCGGGGGAGGGCTCTTCGAGCAGTACTTC.

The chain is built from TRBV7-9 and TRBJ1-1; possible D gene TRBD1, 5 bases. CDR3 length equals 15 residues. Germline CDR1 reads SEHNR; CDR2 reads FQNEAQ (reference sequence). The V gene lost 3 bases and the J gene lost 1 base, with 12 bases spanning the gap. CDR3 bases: TGTGCCAGCAGCTTTCTCGGGGGACCGAACACTGAAGCTTTCTTT. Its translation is CASSFLGGPNTEAFF.

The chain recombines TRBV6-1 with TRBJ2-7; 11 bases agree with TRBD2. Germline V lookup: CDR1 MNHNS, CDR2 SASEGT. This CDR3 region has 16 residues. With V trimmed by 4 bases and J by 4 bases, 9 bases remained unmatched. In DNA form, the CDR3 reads TGTGCCAGCAGTGCTGTTGTGGGACTAGCGGAATACGAGCAGTACTTC. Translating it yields CASSAVVGLAEYEQYF.

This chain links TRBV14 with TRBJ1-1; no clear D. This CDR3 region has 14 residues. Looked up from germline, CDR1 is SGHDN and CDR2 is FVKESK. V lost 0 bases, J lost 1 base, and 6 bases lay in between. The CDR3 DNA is TGTGCCAGCAGCCAAGATCTATGGAACACTGAAGCTTTCTTT. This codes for CASSQDLWNTEAFF.

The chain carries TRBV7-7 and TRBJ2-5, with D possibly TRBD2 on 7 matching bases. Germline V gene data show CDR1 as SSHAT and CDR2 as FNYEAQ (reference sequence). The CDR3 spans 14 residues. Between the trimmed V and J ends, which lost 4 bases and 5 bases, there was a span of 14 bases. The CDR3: CASSSLGGGETQYF. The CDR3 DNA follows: TGTGCCAGCAGCTCTCTTGGGGGGGGCGAGACCCAGTACTTC.

This chain's CDR3 is CASSNKGNQPQHF. The CDR3 bases are TGTGCCAGTAGTAATAAGGGGAATCAGCCCCAGCATTTT. This chain uses TRBV19 with TRBJ1-5; tentatively, D is TRBD1 (5 bases). The CDR3 totals 13 residues. Trimming cost V 4 bases and J 4 bases, with 8 bases left between them. The germline gives CDR1 LNHDA, CDR2 SQIVND (reference sequence).

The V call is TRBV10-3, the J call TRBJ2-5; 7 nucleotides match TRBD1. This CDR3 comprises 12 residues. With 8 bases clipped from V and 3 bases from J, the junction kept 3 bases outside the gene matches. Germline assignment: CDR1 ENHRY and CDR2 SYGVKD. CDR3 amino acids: CAIGDSEETQYF. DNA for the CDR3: TGTGCCATCGGGGACAGCGAAGAGACCCAGTACTTC.

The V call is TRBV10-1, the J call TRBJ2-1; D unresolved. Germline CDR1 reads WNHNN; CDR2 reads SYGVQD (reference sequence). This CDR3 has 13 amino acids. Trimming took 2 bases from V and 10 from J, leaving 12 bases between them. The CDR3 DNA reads TGCGCCAGCAGTGAGATTTACGGGCGGGAGCAGTTCTTC. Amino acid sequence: CASSEIYGREQFF.

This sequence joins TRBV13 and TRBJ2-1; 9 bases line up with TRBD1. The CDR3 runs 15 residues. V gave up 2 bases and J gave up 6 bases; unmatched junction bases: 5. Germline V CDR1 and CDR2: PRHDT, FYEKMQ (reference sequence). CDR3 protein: CASSLMGTGTNEQFF. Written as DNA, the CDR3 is TGTGCCAGCAGCTTAATGGGGACAGGGACCAATGAGCAGTTCTTC.

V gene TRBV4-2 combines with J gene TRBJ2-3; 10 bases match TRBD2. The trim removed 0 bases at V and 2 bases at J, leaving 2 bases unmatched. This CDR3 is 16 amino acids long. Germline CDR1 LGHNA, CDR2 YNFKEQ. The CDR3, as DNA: TGTGCCAGCAGCCAAGAGACTAGCGGGTTCACAGATACGCAGTATTTT. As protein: CASSQETSGFTDTQYF.

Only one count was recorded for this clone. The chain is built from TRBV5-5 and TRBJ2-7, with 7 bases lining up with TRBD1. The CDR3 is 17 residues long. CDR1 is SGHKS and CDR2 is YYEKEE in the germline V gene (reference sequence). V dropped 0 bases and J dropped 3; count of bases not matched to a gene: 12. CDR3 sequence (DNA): TGTGCCAGCAGCTTGGAGGTATTTGGGGACAGAAACTACGAGCAGTACTTC. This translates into CASSLEVFGDRNYEQYF.

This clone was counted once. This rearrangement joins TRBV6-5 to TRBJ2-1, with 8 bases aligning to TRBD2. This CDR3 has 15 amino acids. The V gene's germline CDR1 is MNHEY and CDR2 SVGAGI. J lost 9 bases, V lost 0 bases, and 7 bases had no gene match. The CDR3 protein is CASSYSERERTEQFF. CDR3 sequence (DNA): TGTGCCAGCAGTTACTCCGAGCGGGAGCGGACTGAGCAGTTCTTC.

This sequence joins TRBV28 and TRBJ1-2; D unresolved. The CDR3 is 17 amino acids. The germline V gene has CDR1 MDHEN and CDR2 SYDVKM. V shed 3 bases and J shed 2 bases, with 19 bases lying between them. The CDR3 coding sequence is TGTGCCAGCAGTTTGTTATGGATTGGGGAGGAGAACTATGGCTACACCTTC. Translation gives CASSLLWIGEENYGYTF.

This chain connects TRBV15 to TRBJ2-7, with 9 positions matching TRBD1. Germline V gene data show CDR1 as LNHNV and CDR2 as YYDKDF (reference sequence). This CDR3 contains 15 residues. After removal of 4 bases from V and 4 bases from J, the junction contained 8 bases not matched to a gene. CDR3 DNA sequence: TGTGCCACCAGCAAACGGGACAGGGTGTTATACGAGCAGTACTTC. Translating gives CATSKRDRVLYEQYF.